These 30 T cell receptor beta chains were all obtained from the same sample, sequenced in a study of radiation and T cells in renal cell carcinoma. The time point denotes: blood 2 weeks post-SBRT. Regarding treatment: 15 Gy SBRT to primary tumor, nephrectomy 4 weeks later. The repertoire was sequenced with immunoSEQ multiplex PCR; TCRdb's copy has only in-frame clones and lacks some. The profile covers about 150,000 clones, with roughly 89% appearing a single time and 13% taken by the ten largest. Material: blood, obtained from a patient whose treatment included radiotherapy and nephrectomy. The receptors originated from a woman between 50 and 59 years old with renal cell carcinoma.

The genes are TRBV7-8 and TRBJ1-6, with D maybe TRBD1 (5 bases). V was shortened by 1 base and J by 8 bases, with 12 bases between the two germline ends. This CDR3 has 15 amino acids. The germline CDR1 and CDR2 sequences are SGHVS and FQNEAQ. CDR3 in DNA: TGTGCCAGCAGCTTAGATTCAGGGTATGATTCACCCCTCCACTTT. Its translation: CASSLDSGYDSPLHF.

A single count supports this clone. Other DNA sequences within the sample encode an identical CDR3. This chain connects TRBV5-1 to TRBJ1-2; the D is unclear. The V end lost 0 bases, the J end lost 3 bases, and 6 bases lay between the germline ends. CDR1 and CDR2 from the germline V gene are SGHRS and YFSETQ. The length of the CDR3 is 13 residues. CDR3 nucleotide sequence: TGCGCCAGCAGCTTGGTCACAGACTATGGCTACACCTTC. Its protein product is CASSLVTDYGYTF.

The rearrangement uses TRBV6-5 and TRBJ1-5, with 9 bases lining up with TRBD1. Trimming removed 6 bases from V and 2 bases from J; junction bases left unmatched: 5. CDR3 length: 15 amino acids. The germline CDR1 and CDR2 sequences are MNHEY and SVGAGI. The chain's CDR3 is CASRKQGARNQPQHF. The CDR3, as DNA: TGTGCCAGCAGAAAACAGGGGGCTCGCAATCAGCCCCAGCATTTT.

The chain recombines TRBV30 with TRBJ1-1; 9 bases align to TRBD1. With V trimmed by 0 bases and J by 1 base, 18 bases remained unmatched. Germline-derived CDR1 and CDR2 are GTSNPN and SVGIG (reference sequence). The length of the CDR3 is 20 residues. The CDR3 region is CAWSVVSAGTGTRKNTEAFF. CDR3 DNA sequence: TGTGCCTGGAGTGTAGTTAGCGCCGGGACAGGGACAAGGAAGAACACTGAAGCTTTCTTT.

CDR3 loop: CAWRIASGGTGTQYF. CDR3 sequence (DNA): TGTGCCTGGAGGATAGCTAGCGGGGGAACTGGTACGCAGTATTTT. The rearrangement joins TRBV30 to TRBJ2-3; 10 bases align to TRBD2. This CDR3 has 15 residues. Germline loops: CDR1 GTSNPN, CDR2 SVGIG (reference sequence). V trimming: 3 bases; J trimming: 8 bases; junction bases outside the gene matches: 11.

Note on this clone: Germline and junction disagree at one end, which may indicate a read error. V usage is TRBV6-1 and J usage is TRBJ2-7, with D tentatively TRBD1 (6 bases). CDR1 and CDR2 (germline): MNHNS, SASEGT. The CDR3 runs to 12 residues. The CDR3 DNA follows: TGTGTCGCAGGGGCAAGCTCCTATGAGCAGTACTTC. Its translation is CVAGASSYEQYF.

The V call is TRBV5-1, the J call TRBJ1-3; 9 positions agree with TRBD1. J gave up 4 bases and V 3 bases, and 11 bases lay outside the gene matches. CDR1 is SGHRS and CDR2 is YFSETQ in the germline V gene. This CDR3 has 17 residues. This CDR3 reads CASSSDLGTGRGNTIYF. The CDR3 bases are TGCGCCAGCAGCTCGGATCTCGGGACAGGGAGAGGAAACACCATATATTTT.

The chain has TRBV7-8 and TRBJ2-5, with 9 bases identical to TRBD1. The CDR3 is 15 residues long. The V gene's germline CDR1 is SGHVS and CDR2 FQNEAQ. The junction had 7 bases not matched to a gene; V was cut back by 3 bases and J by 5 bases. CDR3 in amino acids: CASSFPGQGGETQYF. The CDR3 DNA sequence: TGTGCCAGCAGCTTTCCGGGACAGGGAGGGGAGACCCAGTACTTC.

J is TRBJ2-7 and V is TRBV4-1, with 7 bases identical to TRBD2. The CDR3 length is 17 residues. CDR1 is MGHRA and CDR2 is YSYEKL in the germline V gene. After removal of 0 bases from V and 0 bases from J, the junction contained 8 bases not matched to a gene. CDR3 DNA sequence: TGCGCCAGCAGCCAAGAAGGTCCTCTAGCGGTCTCCTACGAGCAGTACTTC. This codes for CASSQEGPLAVSYEQYF.

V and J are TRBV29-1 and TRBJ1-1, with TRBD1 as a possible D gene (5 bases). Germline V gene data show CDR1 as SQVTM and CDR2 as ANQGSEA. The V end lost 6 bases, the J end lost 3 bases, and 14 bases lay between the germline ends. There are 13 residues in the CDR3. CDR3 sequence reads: CSVHPRGDTEAFF. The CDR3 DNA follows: TGCAGCGTCCACCCACGGGGGGACACTGAAGCTTTCTTT.

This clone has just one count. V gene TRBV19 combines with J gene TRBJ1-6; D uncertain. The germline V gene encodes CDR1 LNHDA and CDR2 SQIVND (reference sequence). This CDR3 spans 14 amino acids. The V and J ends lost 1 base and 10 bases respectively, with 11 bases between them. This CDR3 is CASSIVGGSSPLHF. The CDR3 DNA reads TGTGCCAGTAGTATAGTAGGAGGGAGCTCACCCCTCCACTTT.

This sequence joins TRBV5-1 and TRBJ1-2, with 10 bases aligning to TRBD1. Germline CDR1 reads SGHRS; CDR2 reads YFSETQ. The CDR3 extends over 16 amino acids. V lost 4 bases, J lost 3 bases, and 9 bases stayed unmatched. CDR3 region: CASSPRTGGYHYGYTF. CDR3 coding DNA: TGCGCCAGCAGCCCCAGGACAGGGGGATATCACTATGGCTACACCTTC.

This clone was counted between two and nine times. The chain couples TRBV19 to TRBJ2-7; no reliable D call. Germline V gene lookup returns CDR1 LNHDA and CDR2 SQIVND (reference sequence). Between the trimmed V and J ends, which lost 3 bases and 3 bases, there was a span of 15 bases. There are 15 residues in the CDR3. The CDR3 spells CASSMFPSGSYEQYF. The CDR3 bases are TGTGCCAGTAGTATGTTCCCATCTGGTAGCTACGAGCAGTACTTC.

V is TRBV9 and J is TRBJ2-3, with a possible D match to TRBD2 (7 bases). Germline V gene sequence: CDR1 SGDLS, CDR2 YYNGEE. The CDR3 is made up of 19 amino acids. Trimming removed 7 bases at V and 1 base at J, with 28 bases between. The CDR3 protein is CASATADRGGSVRTDTQYF. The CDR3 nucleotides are TGTGCCAGCGCGACAGCCGATAGGGGGGGGAGCGTCCGCACAGATACGCAGTATTTT.

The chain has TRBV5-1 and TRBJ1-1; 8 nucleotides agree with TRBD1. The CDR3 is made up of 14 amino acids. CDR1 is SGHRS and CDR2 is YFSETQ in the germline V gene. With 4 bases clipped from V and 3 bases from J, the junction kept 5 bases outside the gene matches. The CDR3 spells CASSGQGSHTEAFF. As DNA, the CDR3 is TGCGCCAGCAGCGGACAGGGTTCGCACACTGAAGCTTTCTTT.

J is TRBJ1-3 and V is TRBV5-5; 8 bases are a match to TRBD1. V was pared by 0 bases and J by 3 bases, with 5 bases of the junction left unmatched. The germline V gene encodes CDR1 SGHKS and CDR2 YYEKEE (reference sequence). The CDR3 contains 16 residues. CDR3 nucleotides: TGTGCCAGCAGCTTGGGGCCACAGGGGGATGGAAACACCATATATTTT. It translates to CASSLGPQGDGNTIYF.

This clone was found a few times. The CDR3 sequence is CAWRRGQPQHF. The CDR3 DNA is TGTGCCTGGAGAAGGGGTCAGCCCCAGCATTTT. The chain has TRBV30 and TRBJ1-5; TRBD1 might be the D (5 bases). CDR1 is GTSNPN and CDR2 is SVGIG in the germline V gene (reference sequence). The CDR3 is 11 residues long. V was trimmed by 3 bases and J by 6 bases, leaving 6 bases between them.

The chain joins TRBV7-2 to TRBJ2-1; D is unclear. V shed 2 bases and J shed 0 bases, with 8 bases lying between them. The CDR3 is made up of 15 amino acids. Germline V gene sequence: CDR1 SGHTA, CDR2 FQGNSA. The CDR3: CASSLNTLSYNEQFF. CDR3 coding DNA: TGTGCCAGCAGCTTAAACACCCTCTCCTACAATGAGCAGTTCTTC.

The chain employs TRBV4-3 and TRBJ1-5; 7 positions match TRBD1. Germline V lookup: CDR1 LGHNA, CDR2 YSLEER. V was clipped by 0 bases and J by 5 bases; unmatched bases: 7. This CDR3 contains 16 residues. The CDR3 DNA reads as TGCGCCAGCAGCCAAGATTTAGGGGGCGATTATCAGCCCCAGCATTTT. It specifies CASSQDLGGDYQPQHF.

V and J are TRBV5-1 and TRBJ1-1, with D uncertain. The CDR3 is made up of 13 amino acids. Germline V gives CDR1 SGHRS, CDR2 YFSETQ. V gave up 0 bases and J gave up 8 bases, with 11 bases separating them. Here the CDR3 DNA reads TGCGCCAGCAGCTTGGCCGGGGAGGTCGAAGCTTTCTTT. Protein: CASSLAGEVEAFF.

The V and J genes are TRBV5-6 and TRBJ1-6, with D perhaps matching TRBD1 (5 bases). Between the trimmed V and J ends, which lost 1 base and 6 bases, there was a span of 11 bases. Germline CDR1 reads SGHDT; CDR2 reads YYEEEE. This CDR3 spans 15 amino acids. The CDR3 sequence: CASSLLSGSNSPLHF. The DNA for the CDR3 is TGTGCCAGCAGCTTGCTGTCAGGGAGTAATTCACCCCTCCACTTT.

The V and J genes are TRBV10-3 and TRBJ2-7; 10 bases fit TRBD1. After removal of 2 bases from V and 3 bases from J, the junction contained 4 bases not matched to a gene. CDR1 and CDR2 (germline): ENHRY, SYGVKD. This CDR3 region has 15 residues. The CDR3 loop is CAISEPGQGHYEQYF. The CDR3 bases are TGTGCCATCAGTGAGCCGGGACAGGGGCACTACGAGCAGTACTTC.

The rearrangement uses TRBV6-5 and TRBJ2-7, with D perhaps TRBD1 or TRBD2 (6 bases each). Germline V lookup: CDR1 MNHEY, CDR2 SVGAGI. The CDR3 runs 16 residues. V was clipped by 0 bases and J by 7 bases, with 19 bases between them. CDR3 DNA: TGTGCCAGCAGTTACTCGGGCAGGGGAGGCTTAAAAGAGCAGTACTTC. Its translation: CASSYSGRGGLKEQYF.

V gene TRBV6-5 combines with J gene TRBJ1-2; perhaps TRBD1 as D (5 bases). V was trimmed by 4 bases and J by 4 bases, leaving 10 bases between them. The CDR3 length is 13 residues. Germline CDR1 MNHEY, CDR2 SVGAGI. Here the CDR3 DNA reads TGTGCCAGCAGTTTAGACAGCCTCTATGGCTACACCTTC. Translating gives CASSLDSLYGYTF.

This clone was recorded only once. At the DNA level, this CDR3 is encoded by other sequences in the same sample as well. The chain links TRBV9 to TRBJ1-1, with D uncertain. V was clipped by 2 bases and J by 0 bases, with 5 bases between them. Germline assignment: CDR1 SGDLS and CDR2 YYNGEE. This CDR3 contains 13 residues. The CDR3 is CASSVDMNTEAFF. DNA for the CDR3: TGTGCCAGCAGCGTCGACATGAACACTGAAGCTTTCTTT.

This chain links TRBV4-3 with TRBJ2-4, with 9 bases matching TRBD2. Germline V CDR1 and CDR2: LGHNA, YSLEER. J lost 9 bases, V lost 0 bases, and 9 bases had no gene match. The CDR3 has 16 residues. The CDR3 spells CASSQDLASGVGIQYF. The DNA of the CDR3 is TGCGCCAGCAGCCAAGATTTGGCTAGCGGGGTTGGCATTCAGTACTTC.

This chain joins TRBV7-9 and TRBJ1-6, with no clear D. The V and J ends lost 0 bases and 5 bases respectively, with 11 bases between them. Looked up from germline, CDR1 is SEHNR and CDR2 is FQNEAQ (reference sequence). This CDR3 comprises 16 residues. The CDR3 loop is CASSLAWGANNSPLHF. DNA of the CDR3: TGTGCCAGCAGCTTAGCTTGGGGTGCCAATAATTCACCCCTCCACTTT.

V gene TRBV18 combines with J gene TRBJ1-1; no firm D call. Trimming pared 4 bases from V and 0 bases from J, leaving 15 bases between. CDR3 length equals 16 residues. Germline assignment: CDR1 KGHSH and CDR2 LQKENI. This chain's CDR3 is CASSLRSERLNTEAFF. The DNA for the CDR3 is TGTGCCAGCTCACTTAGATCGGAGCGGTTGAACACTGAAGCTTTCTTT.

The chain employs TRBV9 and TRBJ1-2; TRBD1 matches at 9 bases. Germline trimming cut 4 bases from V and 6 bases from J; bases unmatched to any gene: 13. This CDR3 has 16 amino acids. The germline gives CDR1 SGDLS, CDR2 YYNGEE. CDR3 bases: TGTGCCAGCAGCCCACCGGGACAGGGTTTCCTTAATGGCTACACCTTC. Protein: CASSPPGQGFLNGYTF.

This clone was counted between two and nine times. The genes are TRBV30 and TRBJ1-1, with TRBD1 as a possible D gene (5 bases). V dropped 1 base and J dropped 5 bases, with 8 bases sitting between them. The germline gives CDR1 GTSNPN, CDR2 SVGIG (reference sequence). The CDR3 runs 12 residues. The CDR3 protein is CAWSGGVTEAFF. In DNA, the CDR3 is TGTGCCTGGAGTGGAGGGGTGACTGAAGCTTTCTTT.